The T cell receptor (beta chain) under discussion was sequenced for a study of blood T cell repertoires in COVID-19. Clones were read by immunoSEQ multiplex PCR, and TCRdb kept only the in-frame ones, dropping some. In the table there are more than 150,000 clones, about 88% of which are singletons. Everyone who took part was roughly 18 to 90 years old, and they came from some 23 US areas. The clonotype was recovered from a woman in her fifties or sixties who had recovered from COVID-19. Sequenced sample: PBMCs or T cells enriched from blood (not recorded which).

CDR3 residues: CASSPPGQRTNEQFF. The CDR3 DNA is TGTGCCAGCAGTCCACCCGGCCAGCGAACTAATGAGCAGTTCTTC. The chain is built from TRBV6-2 or TRBV6-3 and TRBJ2-1; D remains ambiguous. Germline-derived CDR1 and CDR2 are MNHEY and SVGEGT. V lost 5 bases and J 7 bases, leaving 18 bases between the germline ends. The CDR3 extends over 15 amino acids.